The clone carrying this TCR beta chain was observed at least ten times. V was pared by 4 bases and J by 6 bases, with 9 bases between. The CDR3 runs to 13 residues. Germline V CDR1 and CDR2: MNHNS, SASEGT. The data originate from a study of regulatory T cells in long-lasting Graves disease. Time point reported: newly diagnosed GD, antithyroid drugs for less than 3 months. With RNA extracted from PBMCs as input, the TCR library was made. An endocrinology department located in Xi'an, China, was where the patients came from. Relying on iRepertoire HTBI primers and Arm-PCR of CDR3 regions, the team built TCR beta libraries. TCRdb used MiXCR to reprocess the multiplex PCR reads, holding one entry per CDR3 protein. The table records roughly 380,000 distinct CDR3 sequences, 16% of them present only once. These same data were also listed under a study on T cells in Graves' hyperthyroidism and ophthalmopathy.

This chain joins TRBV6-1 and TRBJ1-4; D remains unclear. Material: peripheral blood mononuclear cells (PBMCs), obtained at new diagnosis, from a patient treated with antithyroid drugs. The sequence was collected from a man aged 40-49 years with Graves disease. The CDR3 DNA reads TGTGCCAGCAGTGGTAGGGCGGATGAAAAACTGTTTTTT. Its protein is CASSGRADEKLFF.